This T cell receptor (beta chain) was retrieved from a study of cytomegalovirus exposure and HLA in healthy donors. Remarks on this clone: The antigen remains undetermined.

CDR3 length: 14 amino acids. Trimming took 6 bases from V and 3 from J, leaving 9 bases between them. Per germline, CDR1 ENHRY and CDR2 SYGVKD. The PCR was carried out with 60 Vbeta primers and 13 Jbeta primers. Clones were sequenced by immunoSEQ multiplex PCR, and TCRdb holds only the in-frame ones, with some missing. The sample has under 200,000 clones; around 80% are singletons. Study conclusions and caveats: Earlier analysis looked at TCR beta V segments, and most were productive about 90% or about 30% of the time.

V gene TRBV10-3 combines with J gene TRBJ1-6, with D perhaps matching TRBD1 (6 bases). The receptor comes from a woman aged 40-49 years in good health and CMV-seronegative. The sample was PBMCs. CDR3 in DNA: TGTGCCATCAGCCGGGACATCTATAATTCACCCCTCCACTTT. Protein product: CAISRDIYNSPLHF.